Following are 15 T cell receptor beta chains from one sample sequenced in a study of T-cell memory formation after mild COVID-19. TCRdb called the 5' RACE reads again in MiXCR, with one record for every CDR3 protein. The sample shows 300,000 to 400,000 distinct CDR3 sequences, more than 15% of them seen only once. The sample was PBMCs or a T cell subset sorted from them (not recorded which). The origin of the receptors is a man aged 18-30 years who had mild COVID-19 (a few samples of this study predate the infection). Cell type and time point are not known.

This clonotype occurred many times. V usage is TRBV20-1 and J usage is TRBJ2-1; TRBD2 matches at 9 bases. CDR1 and CDR2 (germline): DFQATT, SNEGSKA (reference sequence). V was clipped by 0 bases and J by 2 bases; unmatched bases: 5. The CDR3 consists of 16 residues. CDR3 region: CSARDRRGGPYNEQFF. CDR3 sequence (DNA): TGCAGTGCTAGAGATCGGCGGGGGGGCCCCTACAATGAGCAGTTCTTC.

The chain joins TRBV6-2 or TRBV6-3 to TRBJ2-1; D not resolved. CDR1 MNHEY and CDR2 SVGEGT come from the germline V gene. This CDR3 has 12 residues. V lost 8 bases and J 5 bases, leaving 10 bases between the germline ends. The CDR3 loop reads CASRYDNNEQFF. The DNA for the CDR3 is TGTGCCAGCCGCTACGATAACAATGAGCAGTTCTTC.

V usage is TRBV5-5 and J usage is TRBJ2-3, with D tentatively TRBD1 (6 bases). The ends were cut back, 1 base at V and 0 bases at J, with 9 bases in the middle. The CDR3 spans 15 residues. Germline CDR1 SGHKS, CDR2 YYEKEE (reference sequence). The DNA of the CDR3 is TGTGCCAGCAGCTTGAACAGGGCGAGCACAGATACGCAGTATTTT. Translated: CASSLNRASTDTQYF.

This clonotype has at least ten counts. The chain links TRBV5-1 to TRBJ2-7; D not certain. Germline-derived CDR1 and CDR2 are SGHRS and YFSETQ. The CDR3 is made up of 15 amino acids. Trimming left V 4 bases short and J 0 bases short, with 14 bases between. CDR3 DNA sequence: TGCGCCAGCAGCCCACAGCCGTCGAGCTCCTACGAGCAGTACTTC. Its protein product is CASSPQPSSSYEQYF.

This clonotype has at least ten counts. This rearrangement joins TRBV5-1 to TRBJ2-3; 7 bases are a match to TRBD2. Germline V gene data show CDR1 as SGHRS and CDR2 as YFSETQ. The CDR3 has 17 amino acids. The V gene end was trimmed by 0 bases and the J gene end by 2 bases; junction bases not matched to a gene: 9. CDR3 protein: CASSLAVTGGLTDTQYF. The CDR3 nucleotides are TGCGCCAGCAGCTTGGCTGTTACGGGGGGACTCACAGATACGCAGTATTTT.

The chain uses TRBV4-1 and TRBJ2-3, with TRBD1 as a possible D gene (5 bases). The V end lost 2 bases, the J end lost 2 bases, and 11 bases lay between the germline ends. The CDR3 is made up of 15 amino acids. From germline, CDR1 is MGHRA and CDR2 YSYEKL. The DNA of the CDR3 is TGCGCCAGCAGCCAAATCCCAGGGCCCACAGATACGCAGTATTTT. Translated, it gives CASSQIPGPTDTQYF.

This clonotype appeared a few times. This sequence joins TRBV5-1 and TRBJ2-7; 10 positions match TRBD1. Germline assignment: CDR1 SGHRS and CDR2 YFSETQ. The CDR3 spans 14 residues. V lost 4 bases, J lost 2 bases, and 3 bases stayed unmatched. CDR3 sequence: CASSPGQGAYEQYV. In DNA, the CDR3 is TGCGCCAGCAGCCCTGGACAGGGGGCCTACGAGCAGTACGTC.

This clonotype was seen only a few times. The V gene is TRBV20-1, the J gene TRBJ1-5, with a possible D match to TRBD1 (5 bases). The V gene's germline CDR1 is DFQATT and CDR2 SNEGSKA (reference sequence). V lost 2 bases and J 6 bases, leaving 23 bases between the germline ends. The length of the CDR3 is 17 residues. The CDR3, as DNA: TGCAGTGCTAGAAATCTGCAGGGTGGGTTGTTCAGTCAGCCCCAGCATTTT. As protein: CSARNLQGGLFSQPQHF.

In its sample, this clonotype was seen a few times. The J gene is TRBJ1-1, the V gene TRBV29-1; D perhaps matches TRBD1 (6 bases). Per germline, CDR1 SQVTM and CDR2 ANQGSEA. Between the trimmed V and J ends, which lost 6 bases and 4 bases, there was a span of 12 bases. This CDR3 is 12 amino acids long. The CDR3 spells CSVVRGLTEAFF. CDR3 coding DNA: TGCAGCGTGGTTCGGGGGCTCACTGAAGCTTTCTTT.

This sequence joins TRBV23-1 and TRBJ2-2, with a weak D call TRBD1 (5 bases). TRBV23-1 is an ORF, with its function uncertain. The CDR3 extends over 15 amino acids. The V gene lost 2 bases and the J gene lost 6 bases, with 13 bases spanning the gap. The CDR3 region is CASSQHDSPPGELFF. CDR3 coding DNA: TGCGCCAGCAGTCAACACGACAGTCCCCCCGGGGAGCTGTTTTTT.

The chain couples TRBV4-2 to TRBJ1-1; no firm D call. V lost 0 bases, J lost 0 bases, and 11 bases lay in between. From germline, CDR1 is LGHNA and CDR2 YNFKEQ. The length of the CDR3 is 16 residues. The CDR3 sequence is CASSQDETGLNTEAFF. The CDR3 coding sequence is TGTGCCAGCAGCCAAGATGAGACCGGCTTGAACACTGAAGCTTTCTTT.

J is TRBJ1-3 and V is TRBV7-9, with D unclear. CDR3 length: 15 amino acids. Trimming cost V 1 base and J 0 bases, with 7 bases left between them. CDR1 is SEHNR, CDR2 FQNEAQ, per germline (reference sequence). The CDR3 bases are TGTGCCAGCAGCTTAGAGGGCGTCTCTGGAAACACCATATATTTT. Its translation: CASSLEGVSGNTIYF.

This clonotype was counted a few times. This sequence joins TRBV6-1 and TRBJ2-5; unclear D gene. From germline, CDR1 is MNHNS and CDR2 SASEGT. Trimming pared 0 bases from V and 2 bases from J, leaving 10 bases between. This CDR3 region has 15 residues. CDR3 amino acids: CASSEAIGQQETQYF. Here the CDR3 DNA reads TGTGCCAGCAGTGAAGCAATCGGGCAGCAAGAGACCCAGTACTTC.

The chain carries TRBV20-1 and TRBJ1-2; the match to TRBD1 covers 7 bases. Germline values: CDR1 DFQATT, CDR2 SNEGSKA (reference sequence). The CDR3 has 16 residues. V was pared by 0 bases and J by 7 bases, with 14 bases of the junction left unmatched. The DNA for the CDR3 is TGCAGTGCTAGAGATTTAGGGGGCCGACAGGGAGGTGGCTACACCTTC. Its translation is CSARDLGGRQGGGYTF.

The rearrangement links TRBV6-5 to TRBJ1-6; the D is unclear. This CDR3 has 17 amino acids. V gave up 0 bases and J gave up 10 bases, with 19 bases separating them. Germline CDR1 and CDR2: MNHEY and SVGAGI. In DNA, the CDR3 is TGTGCCAGCAGTTACTCGAAAATTGGCAGGAGAAGCTCACCCCTCCACTTT. Translation: CASSYSKIGRRSSPLHF.